One sample yielded the 9 T cell receptor beta chains listed below, sequenced in a study of blood T cell repertoires in COVID-19 (dated by TCRdb to 2018 to 2020). Library preparation used the immunoSEQ multiplex PCR assay. Here the immuneACCESS table is served through TCRdb, limited to in-frame sequences with V and J called. Missing clones are a known gap in these copies; in checked studies unresolved V genes cover under half, and the rest lacks a known reason. The sample contains a few hundred thousand clones, approximately 91% of them found a single time. The ten largest account for roughly 1.4% of the sample. Input material: PBMCs or T cells enriched from blood (not recorded which). These receptor sequences come from a young woman who had been exposed to COVID-19.

The chain employs TRBV5-1 and TRBJ1-2; D perhaps matches TRBD1 (6 bases). The V and J ends lost 4 bases and 7 bases respectively, with 23 bases between them. The CDR3 runs to 16 residues. Germline V gene lookup returns CDR1 SGHRS and CDR2 YFSETQ. CDR3: CASSPPGRGSYGGYTF. CDR3 bases: TGCGCCAGCAGCCCACCGGGTAGGGGGTCTTATGGTGGCTACACCTTC.

V gene TRBV18 combines with J gene TRBJ2-7; D perhaps matches TRBD2 (5 bases). The CDR3 sequence is 13 residues long. V lost 0 bases to trimming and J lost 5 bases, with 8 bases between them. Per germline, CDR1 KGHSH and CDR2 LQKENI. CDR3 DNA: TGTGCCAGCTCACCACCGGTCGGGGACGAGCAGTACTTC. This translates into CASSPPVGDEQYF.

Note on this clone: At the DNA level, this CDR3 is encoded by other sequences in the same sample as well. The CDR3 region has the DNA TGTGCCAGCTCACCCGGACAGGGCGGCAATCAGCCCCAGCATTTT. Translating it yields CASSPGQGGNQPQHF. V and J are TRBV18 and TRBJ1-5, with 8 bases aligning to TRBD1. In germline, CDR1 is KGHSH, CDR2 LQKENI. With 3 bases clipped from V and 2 bases from J, the junction kept 3 bases outside the gene matches. This CDR3 is built from 15 residues.

This chain uses TRBV10-2 with TRBJ1-2; D not certain. Trimming removed 3 bases from V and 5 bases from J, with 10 bases in between. This CDR3 is 13 amino acids long. CDR1 and CDR2 (germline): WSHSY, SAAADI. The CDR3 nucleotides are TGCGCCAGCAGTGATCCAGGATCATATGGCTACACCTTC. Translation: CASSDPGSYGYTF.

The chain employs TRBV5-4 and TRBJ2-5; 14 bases align to TRBD2. The germline CDR1 and CDR2 sequences are SGHNT and YYREEE (reference sequence). The CDR3 is made up of 17 amino acids. J lost 1 base, V lost 3 bases, and 5 bases had no gene match. CDR3 in DNA: TGTGCCAGCAGCTCGGGGACTAGCGGGGGTCGCCAAGAGACCCAGTACTTC. This encodes CASSSGTSGGRQETQYF.

This chain uses TRBV7-2 with TRBJ2-3; 9 bases align to TRBD2. V was pared by 3 bases and J by 0 bases, with 10 bases of the junction left unmatched. CDR1 is SGHTA, CDR2 FQGNSA, per germline. CDR3 size: 18 residues. CDR3 in amino acids: CASSLARLAEASTDTQYF. As DNA, the CDR3 is TGTGCCAGCAGCTTGGCCAGACTAGCGGAAGCTAGCACAGATACGCAGTATTTT.

The rearrangement uses TRBV11-2 and TRBJ2-7; 7 nucleotides line up with TRBD1. The CDR3 is 14 amino acids. Germline V CDR1 and CDR2: SGHAT, FQNNGV. Trimming cost V 4 bases and J 2 bases; bases outside gene matches: 5. CDR3 bases: TGTGCCAGCAGCTCGACAGGGACCCCCTACGAGCAGTACTTC. Its protein product is CASSSTGTPYEQYF.

This rearrangement joins TRBV6-1 to TRBJ2-2; the match to TRBD2 covers 8 bases. The CDR3 is 19 residues long. Germline CDR1 and CDR2: MNHNS and SASEGT. Unmatched junction bases numbered 11, after V lost 0 bases and J lost 2 bases. The CDR3 spells CASSEAGLGGLVNTGELFF. The DNA of the CDR3 is TGTGCCAGCAGTGAAGCAGGTTTGGGGGGACTAGTAAACACCGGGGAGCTGTTTTTT.

This chain links TRBV14 with TRBJ2-1; 7 nucleotides agree with TRBD2. The CDR3 contains 18 residues. Germline V gene lookup returns CDR1 SGHDN and CDR2 FVKESK. Losses at the gene ends were 5 bases for V and 0 bases for J; bases not matched to a gene: 13. The CDR3 here is CASSKLMGEGSSYNEQFF. The CDR3 DNA reads as TGTGCCAGCAGCAAATTGATGGGGGAGGGCAGCTCCTACAATGAGCAGTTCTTC. The full variable domain, rest sourced from reference TRBV14 and TRBJ2-1, is EAGVTQFPSHSVIEKGQTVTLRCDPISGHDNLYWYRRVMGKEIKFLLHFVKESKQDESGMPNNRFLAERTGGTYSTLKVQPAELEDSGVYFCASSKLMGEGSSYNEQFFGPGTRLTVL.